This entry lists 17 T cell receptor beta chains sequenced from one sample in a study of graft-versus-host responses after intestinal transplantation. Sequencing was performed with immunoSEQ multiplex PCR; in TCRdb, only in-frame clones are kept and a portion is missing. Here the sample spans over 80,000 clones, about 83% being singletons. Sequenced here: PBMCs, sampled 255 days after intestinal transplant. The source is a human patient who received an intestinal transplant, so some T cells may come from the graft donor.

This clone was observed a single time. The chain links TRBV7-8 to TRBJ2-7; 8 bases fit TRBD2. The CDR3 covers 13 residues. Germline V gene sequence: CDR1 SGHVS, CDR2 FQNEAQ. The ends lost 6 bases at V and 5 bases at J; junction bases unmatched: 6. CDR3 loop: CASSHRGGNEQYF. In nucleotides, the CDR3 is TGTGCCAGCAGTCACCGGGGGGGGAACGAGCAGTACTTC.

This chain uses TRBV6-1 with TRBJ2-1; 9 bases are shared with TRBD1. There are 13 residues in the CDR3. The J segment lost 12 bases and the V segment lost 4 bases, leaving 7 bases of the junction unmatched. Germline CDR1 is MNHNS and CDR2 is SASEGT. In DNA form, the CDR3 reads TGTGCCAGCAGTGTACGACAGGGGGACGGGCAGTTCTTC. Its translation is CASSVRQGDGQFF.

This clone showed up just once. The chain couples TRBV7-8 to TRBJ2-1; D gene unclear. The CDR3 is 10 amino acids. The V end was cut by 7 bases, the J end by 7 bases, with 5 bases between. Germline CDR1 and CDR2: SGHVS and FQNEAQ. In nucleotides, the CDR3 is TGTGCCAGCACCCGGAATGAGCAGTTCTTC. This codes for CASTRNEQFF.

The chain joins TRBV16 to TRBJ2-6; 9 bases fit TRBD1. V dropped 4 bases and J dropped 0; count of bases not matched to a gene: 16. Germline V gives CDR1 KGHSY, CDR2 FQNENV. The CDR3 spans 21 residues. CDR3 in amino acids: CASSPGKTGGFPPSGANVLTF. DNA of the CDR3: TGTGCCAGCAGCCCAGGAAAGACAGGGGGATTTCCCCCCTCTGGGGCCAACGTCCTGACTTTC.

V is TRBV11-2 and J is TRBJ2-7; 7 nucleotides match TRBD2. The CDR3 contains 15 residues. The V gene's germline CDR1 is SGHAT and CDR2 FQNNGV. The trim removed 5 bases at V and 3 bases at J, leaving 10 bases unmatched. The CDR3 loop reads CASSVQAGFDYEQYF. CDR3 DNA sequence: TGTGCCAGCAGCGTCCAAGCGGGGTTTGACTACGAGCAGTACTTC.

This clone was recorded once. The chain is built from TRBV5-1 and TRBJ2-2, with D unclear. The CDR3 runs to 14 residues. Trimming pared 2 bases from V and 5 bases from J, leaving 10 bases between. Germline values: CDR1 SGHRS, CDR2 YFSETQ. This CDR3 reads CASSFGQSTGELFF. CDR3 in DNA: TGCGCCAGCAGCTTCGGGCAGTCAACCGGGGAGCTGTTTTTT.

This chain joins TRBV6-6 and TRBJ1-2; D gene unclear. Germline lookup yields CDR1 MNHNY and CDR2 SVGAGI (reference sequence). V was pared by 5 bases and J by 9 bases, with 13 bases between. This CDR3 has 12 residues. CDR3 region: CASSAGRDSYTF. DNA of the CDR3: TGTGCCAGCAGTGCCGGACGGGATAGCTACACCTTC.

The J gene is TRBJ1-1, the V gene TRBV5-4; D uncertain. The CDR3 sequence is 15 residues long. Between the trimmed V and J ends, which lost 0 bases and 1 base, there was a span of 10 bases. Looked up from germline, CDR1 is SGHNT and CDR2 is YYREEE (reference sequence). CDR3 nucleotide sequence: TGTGCCAGCAGCTTGGCCGTGGCGGGGAACACTGAAGCTTTCTTT. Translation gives CASSLAVAGNTEAFF.

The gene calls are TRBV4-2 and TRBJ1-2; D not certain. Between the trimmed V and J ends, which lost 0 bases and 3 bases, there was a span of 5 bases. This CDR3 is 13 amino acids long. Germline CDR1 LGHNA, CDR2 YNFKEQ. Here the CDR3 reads CASSQEGDYGYTF. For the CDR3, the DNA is TGTGCCAGCAGCCAAGAGGGCGACTATGGCTACACCTTC.

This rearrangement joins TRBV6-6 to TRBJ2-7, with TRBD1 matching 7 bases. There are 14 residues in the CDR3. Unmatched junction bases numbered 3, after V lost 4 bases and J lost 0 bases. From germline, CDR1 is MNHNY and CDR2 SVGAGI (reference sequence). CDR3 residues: CASSSGDSSYEQYF. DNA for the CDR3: TGTGCCAGCAGTTCTGGGGACAGCTCCTACGAGCAGTACTTC.

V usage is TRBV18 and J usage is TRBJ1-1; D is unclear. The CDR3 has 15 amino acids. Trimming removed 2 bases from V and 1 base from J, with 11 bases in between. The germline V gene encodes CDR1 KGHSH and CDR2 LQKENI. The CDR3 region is CASSPSRSENTEAFF. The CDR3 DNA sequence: TGTGCCAGCTCACCAAGTAGGTCGGAGAACACTGAAGCTTTCTTT.

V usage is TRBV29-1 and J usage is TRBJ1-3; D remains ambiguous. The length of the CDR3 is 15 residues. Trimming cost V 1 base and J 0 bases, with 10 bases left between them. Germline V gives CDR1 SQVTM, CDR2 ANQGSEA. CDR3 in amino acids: CSVEANGNSGNTIYF. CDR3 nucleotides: TGCAGCGTTGAAGCAAACGGGAACTCTGGAAACACCATATATTTT.

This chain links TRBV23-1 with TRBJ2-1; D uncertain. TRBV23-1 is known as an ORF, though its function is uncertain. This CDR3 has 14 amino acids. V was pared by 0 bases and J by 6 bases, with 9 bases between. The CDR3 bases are TGCGCCAGCAGTCAATCCGTCCCTTCCAATGAGCAGTTCTTC. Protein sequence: CASSQSVPSNEQFF.

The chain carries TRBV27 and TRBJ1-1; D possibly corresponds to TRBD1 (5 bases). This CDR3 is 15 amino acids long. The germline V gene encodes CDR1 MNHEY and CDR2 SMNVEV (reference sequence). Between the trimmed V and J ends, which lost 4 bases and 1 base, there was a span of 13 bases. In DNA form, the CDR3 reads TGTGCCAGCAGTTATTCAGGGTGGGGGAACACTGAAGCTTTCTTT. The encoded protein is CASSYSGWGNTEAFF.

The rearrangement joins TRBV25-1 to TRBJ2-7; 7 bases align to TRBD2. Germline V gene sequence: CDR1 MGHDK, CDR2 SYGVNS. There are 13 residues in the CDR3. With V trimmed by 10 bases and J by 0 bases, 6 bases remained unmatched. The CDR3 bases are TGTGCCATCCGGACTAGAAGCTCCTACGAGCAGTACTTC. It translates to CAIRTRSSYEQYF.

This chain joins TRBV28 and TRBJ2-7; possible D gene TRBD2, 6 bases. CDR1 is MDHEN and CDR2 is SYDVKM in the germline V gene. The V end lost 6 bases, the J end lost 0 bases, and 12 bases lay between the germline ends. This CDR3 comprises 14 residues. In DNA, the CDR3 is TGTGCCAGCAGCTTCTGGCGGGACTCCTACGAGCAGTACTTC. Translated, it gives CASSFWRDSYEQYF.

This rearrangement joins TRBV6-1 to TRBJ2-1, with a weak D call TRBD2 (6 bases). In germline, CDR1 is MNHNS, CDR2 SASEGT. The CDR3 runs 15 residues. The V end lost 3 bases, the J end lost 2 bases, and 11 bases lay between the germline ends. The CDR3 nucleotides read TGTGCCAGCAGTGAGGGACTGAACCCCTACAATGAGCAGTTCTTC. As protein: CASSEGLNPYNEQFF.